This T cell receptor beta chain was captured in a study of Graves' ophthalmopathy and Graves' hyperthyroidism. Study outcomes and limitations: Ophthalmopathy could be told apart from stable hyperthyroidism by a 13-signature model (around 90% sensitivity, about 80% specificity).

Scientists amplified the TCR beta CDR3 regions from RNA transcripts. HTBI primers were used in a first-round RT-PCR, which preceded a second-round multiplex PCR. MiXCR was run by TCRdb on the multiplex PCR reads, yielding one entry per CDR3 protein. The table lists about 700,000 distinct CDR3 sequences, roughly 39% of them singletons. This clonotype has ten or more counts. Its antigen is not identified. Germline CDR1 DFQATT, CDR2 SNEGSKA (reference sequence). V shed 1 base, J shed 3 bases, and the junction held 4 bases outside the gene matches. The CDR3 is made up of 14 amino acids. The V call is TRBV20-1, the J call TRBJ2-5; 8 nucleotides line up with TRBD2. Sequences were obtained from peripheral blood. The clonotype originates from an adult man with Graves' ophthalmopathy. CDR3 in DNA: TGCAGTGCTAGAGCGGGAGGGCCGGAAGAGACCCAGTACTTC. It encodes CSARAGGPEETQYF.